The T cell receptor beta chain under discussion was sequenced for a study of Tregs in tolerant kidney transplant recipients. The V gene lost 0 bases and the J gene lost 8 bases, with 7 bases spanning the gap. This CDR3 has 12 residues. Germline-derived CDR1 and CDR2 are MNHEY and SVGAGI. The protocol was immunoSEQ multiplex PCR, while the TCRdb copy is restricted to in-frame clones and leaves out a portion. This sample has over 60,000 clones; about 98% occur once, and the top ten carry 0.56%. Sequenced here: CD4+ T cells from blood, sampled before the transplant. This sequence joins TRBV6-5 and TRBJ1-2; a possible D gene is TRBD1 (6 bases). The receptor's source is a human donor who received a combined kidney and bone marrow transplant. The CDR3 coding sequence is TGTGCCAGCAGTTACTCACAGGGAGGCTACACCTTC. Protein: CASSYSQGGYTF.